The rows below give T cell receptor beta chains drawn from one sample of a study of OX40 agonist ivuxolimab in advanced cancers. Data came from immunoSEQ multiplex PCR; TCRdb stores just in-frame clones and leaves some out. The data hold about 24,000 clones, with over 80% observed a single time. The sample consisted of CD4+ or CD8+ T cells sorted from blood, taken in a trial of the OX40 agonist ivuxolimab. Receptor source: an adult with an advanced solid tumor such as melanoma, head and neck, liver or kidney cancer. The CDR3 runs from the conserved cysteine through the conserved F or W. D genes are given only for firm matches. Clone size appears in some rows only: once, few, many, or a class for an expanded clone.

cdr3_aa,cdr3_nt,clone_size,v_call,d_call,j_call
CASTSPGDYEQYF,TGTGCCAGCACCTCCCCAGGAGACTACGAGCAGTACTTC,-,TRBV5-4,-,TRBJ2-7
CASSLDGRESYGYTF,TGTGCCAGCAGCTTGGACGGCAGGGAGTCCTATGGCTACACCTTC,-,TRBV5-6,-,TRBJ1-2
CASSQKKGPGLKLFF,TGTGCCAGCAGCCAAAAAAAGGGGCCTGGGTTAAAACTGTTTTTT,-,TRBV7-9,-,TRBJ1-4
CASSLGQAGWGDTQYF,TGTGCCAGCAGCTTAGGACAAGCGGGGTGGGGGGATACGCAGTATTTT,-,TRBV7-9,TRBD2,TRBJ2-3
CASSQYGTVSYEQYF,TGTGCCAGCAGCCAATACGGGACCGTTTCCTACGAGCAGTACTTC,-,TRBV11-2,-,TRBJ2-7
CASIRDSGYNEQFF,TGTGCCAGCATACGGGACTCCGGCTACAATGAGCAGTTCTTC,once,TRBV6-6,-,TRBJ2-1
CASTLLSNTGELFF,TGTGCCAGCACTCTCCTTTCGAACACCGGGGAGCTGTTTTTT,-,TRBV6-5,-,TRBJ2-2
CASSFGPGPVGNTEAFF,TGTGCCAGCAGCTTCGGTCCGGGGCCGGTTGGGAACACTGAAGCTTTCTTT,-,TRBV7-3,-,TRBJ1-1
CASSQESSQFQETQYF,TGCGCCAGCAGCCAAGAAAGTTCACAGTTTCAAGAGACCCAGTACTTC,-,TRBV4-1,-,TRBJ2-5
CASSVSGSMAQYF,TGTGCCAGCAGTGTCTCGGGGAGCATGGCCCAGTACTTC,-,TRBV6-5,-,TRBJ2-5
CASSLSPGLSSGANVLTF,TGTGCCAGCAGCTTAAGTCCGGGTCTGAGCTCTGGGGCCAACGTCCTGACTTTC,-,TRBV7-9,-,TRBJ2-6
CASSGTSYEQYF,TGTGCCAGCAGCGGCACCTCCTACGAGCAGTACTTC,large,TRBV27,-,TRBJ2-7
CVSSSANIQYF,TGTGTCAGCAGCTCCGCAAACATTCAGTACTTC,-,TRBV5-8,-,TRBJ2-4
CASSLAYEQYF,TGTGCCAGCAGCCTGGCCTACGAGCAGTACTTC,-,TRBV11-2,-,TRBJ2-7
CAIRTVTYEQYF,TGTGCCATTCGGACTGTTACCTACGAGCAGTACTTC,-,TRBV5-8,-,TRBJ2-7
CASSRGSSYNEQFF,TGTGCCAGTAGTAGAGGAAGCTCCTACAATGAGCAGTTCTTC,once,TRBV19,-,TRBJ2-1
CASSLQGSDFSGNTIYF,TGCGCCAGCAGCTTGCAGGGGTCAGACTTCTCTGGAAACACCATATATTTT,-,TRBV5-1,-,TRBJ1-3
CASSLRTGNTEAFF,TGTGCCAGCAGCTTAAGGACAGGGAACACTGAAGCTTTCTTT,once,TRBV7-2,TRBD1,TRBJ1-1
CASSRTSGYSYEQYF,TGTGCCAGTAGCAGGACTAGCGGATATTCCTACGAGCAGTACTTC,-,TRBV19,TRBD2,TRBJ2-7
CASSIDSRVQETQYF,TGTGCCAGTAGTATAGATTCCAGGGTACAAGAGACCCAGTACTTC,-,TRBV19,-,TRBJ2-5
CASSPRVAGSTDTQYF,TGTGCCAGCAGCCCCCGGGTAGCGGGGAGCACAGATACGCAGTATTTT,-,TRBV11-1,TRBD2,TRBJ2-3
CASSVEGVEQFF,TGTGCCAGCAGCGTAGAAGGCGTTGAGCAGTTCTTC,-,TRBV9,-,TRBJ2-1
CASSGGVPAGELFF,TGTGCCAGCAGTGGAGGGGTCCCTGCCGGGGAGCTGTTTTTT,once,TRBV2,-,TRBJ2-2
CAWITTSGSEQYF,TGTGCCTGGATTACGACTAGCGGGAGCGAGCAGTACTTC,-,TRBV30,TRBD2,TRBJ2-7
CASARGEALEQYF,TGTGCCAGTGCGAGAGGCGAGGCTCTCGAGCAGTACTTC,once,TRBV7-3,-,TRBJ2-7
CASSGQGGNQPQHF,TGTGCCAGCAGTGGACAGGGGGGGAATCAGCCCCAGCATTTT,-,TRBV7-2,TRBD1,TRBJ1-5
CASSQDPGGPRGPNEKLFF,TGCGCCAGCAGCCAAGATCCGGGGGGCCCCAGGGGGCCTAATGAAAAACTGTTTTTT,-,TRBV4-3,TRBD1,TRBJ1-4
CASRPTSGRFEQYF,TGTGCCAGCAGACCGACTAGCGGGAGGTTCGAGCAGTACTTC,-,TRBV6-6,TRBD2,TRBJ2-7
CASSATSGGQETQYF,TGCGCCAGCAGCGCGACGAGCGGGGGACAAGAGACCCAGTACTTC,few,TRBV4-1,TRBD2,TRBJ2-5
CASSLIQLATGELFF,TGTGCCAGCAGTTTAATACAGCTTGCCACCGGGGAGCTGTTTTTT,-,TRBV27,-,TRBJ2-2